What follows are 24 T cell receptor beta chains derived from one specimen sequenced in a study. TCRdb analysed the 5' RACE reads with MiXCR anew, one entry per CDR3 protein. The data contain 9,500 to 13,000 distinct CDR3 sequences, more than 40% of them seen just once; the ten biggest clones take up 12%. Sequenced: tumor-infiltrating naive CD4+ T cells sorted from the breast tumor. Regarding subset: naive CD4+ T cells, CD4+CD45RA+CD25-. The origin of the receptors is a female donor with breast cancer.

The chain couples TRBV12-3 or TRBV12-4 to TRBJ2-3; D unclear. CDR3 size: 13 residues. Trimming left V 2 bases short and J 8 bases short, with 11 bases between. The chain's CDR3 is CASSLNNLATQYF. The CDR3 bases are TGTGCCAGCAGTTTAAACAATCTGGCTACGCAGTATTTT.

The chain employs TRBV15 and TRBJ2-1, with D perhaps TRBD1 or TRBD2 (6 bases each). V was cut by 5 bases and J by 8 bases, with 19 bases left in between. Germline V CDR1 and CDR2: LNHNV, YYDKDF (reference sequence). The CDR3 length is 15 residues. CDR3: CATSGGDGRGHEQFF. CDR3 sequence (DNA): TGTGCCACCAGCGGAGGGGACGGCAGGGGCCATGAGCAGTTCTTC.

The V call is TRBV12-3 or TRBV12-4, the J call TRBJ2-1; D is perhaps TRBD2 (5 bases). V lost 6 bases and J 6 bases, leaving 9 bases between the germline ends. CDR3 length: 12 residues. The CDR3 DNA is TGTGCCAGCAGGACTACTAGCAATGAGCAGTTCTTC. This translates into CASRTTSNEQFF.

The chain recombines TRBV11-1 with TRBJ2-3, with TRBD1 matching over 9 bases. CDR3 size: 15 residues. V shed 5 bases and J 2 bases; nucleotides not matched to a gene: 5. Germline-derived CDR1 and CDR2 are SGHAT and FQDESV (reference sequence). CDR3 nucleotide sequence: TGTGCCAGCAGCACCGGGACAGGGTACACAGATACGCAGTATTTT. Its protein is CASSTGTGYTDTQYF.

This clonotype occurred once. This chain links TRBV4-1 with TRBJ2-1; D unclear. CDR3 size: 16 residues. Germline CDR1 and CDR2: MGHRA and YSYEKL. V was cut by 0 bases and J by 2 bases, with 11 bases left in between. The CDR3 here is CASSQERKSAYNEQFF. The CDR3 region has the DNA TGCGCCAGCAGCCAAGAGAGGAAGTCCGCCTACAATGAGCAGTTCTTC.

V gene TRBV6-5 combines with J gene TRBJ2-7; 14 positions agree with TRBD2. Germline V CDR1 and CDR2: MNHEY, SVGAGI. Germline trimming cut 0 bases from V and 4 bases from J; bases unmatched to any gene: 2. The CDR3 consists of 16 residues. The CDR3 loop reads CASSYSGTSGSYEQYF. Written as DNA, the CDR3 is TGTGCCAGCAGTTACTCCGGGACTAGCGGGAGTTACGAGCAGTACTTC.

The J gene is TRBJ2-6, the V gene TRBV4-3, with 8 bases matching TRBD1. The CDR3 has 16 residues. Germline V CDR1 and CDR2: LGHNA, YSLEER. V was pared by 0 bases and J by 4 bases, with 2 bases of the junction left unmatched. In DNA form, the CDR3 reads TGCGCCAGCAGCCAAGAAACAGGGGGAGGGGCCAACGTCCTGACTTTC. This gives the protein CASSQETGGGANVLTF.

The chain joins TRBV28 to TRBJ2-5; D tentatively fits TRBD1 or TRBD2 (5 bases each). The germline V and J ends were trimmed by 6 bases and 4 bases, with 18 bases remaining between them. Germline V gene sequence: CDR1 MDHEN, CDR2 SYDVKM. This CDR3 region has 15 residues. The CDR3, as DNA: TGTGCCAGCAGCCCAATCCTGGGACCCGGAGAGACCCAGTACTTC. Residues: CASSPILGPGETQYF.

The CDR3 DNA sequence: TGCGCCAGCAGCCAAGATCAAGCGGGAGGTGTCGATGAGCAGTTCTTC. Translated: CASSQDQAGGVDEQFF. The chain has TRBV4-3 and TRBJ2-1, with 9 nucleotides matching TRBD2. J lost 8 bases, V lost 0 bases, and 8 bases had no gene match. The CDR3 loop spans 16 amino acids. Germline CDR1 LGHNA, CDR2 YSLEER.

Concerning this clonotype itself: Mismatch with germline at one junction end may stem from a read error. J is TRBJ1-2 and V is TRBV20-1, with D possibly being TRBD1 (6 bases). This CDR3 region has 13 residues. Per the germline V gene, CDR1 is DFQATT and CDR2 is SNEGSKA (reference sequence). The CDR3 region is CSAGGQAHYCYTF. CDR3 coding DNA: TGCAGTGCAGGGGGGCAGGCACACTATTGCTACACCTTC.

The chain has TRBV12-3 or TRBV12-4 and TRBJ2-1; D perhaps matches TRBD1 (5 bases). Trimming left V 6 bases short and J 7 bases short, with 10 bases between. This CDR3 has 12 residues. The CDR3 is CASRPSGNEQFF. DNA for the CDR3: TGTGCCAGCAGGCCGTCAGGGAATGAGCAGTTCTTC.

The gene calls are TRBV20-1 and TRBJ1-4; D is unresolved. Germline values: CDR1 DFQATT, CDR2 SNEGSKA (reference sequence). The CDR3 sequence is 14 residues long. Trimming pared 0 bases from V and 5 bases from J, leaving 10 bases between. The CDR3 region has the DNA TGCAGTGCTAGAGATAACGAGGGAAATGAAAAACTGTTTTTT. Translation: CSARDNEGNEKLFF.

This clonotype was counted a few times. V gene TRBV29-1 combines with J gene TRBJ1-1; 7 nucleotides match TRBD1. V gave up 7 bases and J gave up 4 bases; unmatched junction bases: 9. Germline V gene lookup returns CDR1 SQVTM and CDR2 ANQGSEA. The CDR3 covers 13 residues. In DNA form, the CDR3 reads TGCAGCGGCGACGGACAGGATGGCACTGAAGCTTTCTTT. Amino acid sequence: CSGDGQDGTEAFF.

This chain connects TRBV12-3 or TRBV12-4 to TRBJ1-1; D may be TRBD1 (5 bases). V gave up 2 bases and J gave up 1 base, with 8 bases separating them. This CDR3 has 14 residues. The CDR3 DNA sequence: TGTGCCAGCAGTTTAAGGGGTGGGAACACTGAAGCTTTCTTT. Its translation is CASSLRGGNTEAFF.

CDR3 sequence (DNA): TGTGCCAGCAGTGAATCCGCCGGGGGCACCTACGAGCAGTACTTC. Protein sequence: CASSESAGGTYEQYF. The rearrangement uses TRBV25-1 and TRBJ2-7; D may correspond to TRBD1 or TRBD2 (6 bases each). The CDR3 loop spans 15 amino acids. Deletions cut 1 base from V and 2 bases from J, with 12 bases between. Germline-derived CDR1 and CDR2 are MGHDK and SYGVNS.

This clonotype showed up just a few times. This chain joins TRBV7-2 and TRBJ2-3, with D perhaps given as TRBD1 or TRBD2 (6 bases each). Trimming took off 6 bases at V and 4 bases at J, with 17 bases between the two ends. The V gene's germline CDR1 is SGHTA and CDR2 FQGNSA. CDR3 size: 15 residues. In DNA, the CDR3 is TGTGCCAGCAGGAAACAGGGCGCGGGGTCAGATACGCAGTATTTT. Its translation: CASRKQGAGSDTQYF.

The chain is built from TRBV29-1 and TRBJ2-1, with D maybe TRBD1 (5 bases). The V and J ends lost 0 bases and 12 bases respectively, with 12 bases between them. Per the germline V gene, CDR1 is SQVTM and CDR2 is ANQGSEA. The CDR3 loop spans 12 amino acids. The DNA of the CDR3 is TGCAGCGTTGAAGATCGACCTCAGGGGCAGTTCTTC. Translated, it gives CSVEDRPQGQFF.

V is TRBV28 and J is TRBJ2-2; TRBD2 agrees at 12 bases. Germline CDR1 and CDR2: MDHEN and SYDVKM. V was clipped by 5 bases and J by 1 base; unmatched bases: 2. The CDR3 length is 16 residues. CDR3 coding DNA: TGTGCCAGCAGTACTAGCGGGAGGAGGAACACCGGGGAGCTGTTTTTT. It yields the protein CASSTSGRRNTGELFF.

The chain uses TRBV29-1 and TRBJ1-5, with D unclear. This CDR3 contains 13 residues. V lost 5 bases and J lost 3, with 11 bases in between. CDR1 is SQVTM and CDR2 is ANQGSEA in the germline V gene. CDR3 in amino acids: CSVRMQANQPQHF. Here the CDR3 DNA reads TGCAGCGTTCGGATGCAGGCCAATCAGCCCCAGCATTTT.

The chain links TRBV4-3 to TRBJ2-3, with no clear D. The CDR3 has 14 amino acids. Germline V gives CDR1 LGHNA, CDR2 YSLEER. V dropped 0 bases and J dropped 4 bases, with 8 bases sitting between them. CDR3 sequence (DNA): TGCGCCAGCAGCCAAGAAGTACATTCAGATACGCAGTATTTT. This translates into CASSQEVHSDTQYF.

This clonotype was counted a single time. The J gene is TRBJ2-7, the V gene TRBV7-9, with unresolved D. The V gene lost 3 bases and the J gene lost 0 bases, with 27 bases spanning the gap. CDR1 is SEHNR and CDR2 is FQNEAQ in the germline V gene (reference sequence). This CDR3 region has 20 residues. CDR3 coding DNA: TGTGCCAGCAGCTTTACCCGTGGGCTTGCAGGAACGTACCACTCCTACGAGCAGTACGTC. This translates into CASSFTRGLAGTYHSYEQYV.

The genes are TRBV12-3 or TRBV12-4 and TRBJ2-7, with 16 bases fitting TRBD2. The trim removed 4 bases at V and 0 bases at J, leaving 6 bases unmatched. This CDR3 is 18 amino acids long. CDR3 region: CASSSGTSGRVLSYEQYF. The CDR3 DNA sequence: TGTGCCAGCAGTTCCGGGACTAGCGGGAGGGTCCTCTCCTACGAGCAGTACTTC.

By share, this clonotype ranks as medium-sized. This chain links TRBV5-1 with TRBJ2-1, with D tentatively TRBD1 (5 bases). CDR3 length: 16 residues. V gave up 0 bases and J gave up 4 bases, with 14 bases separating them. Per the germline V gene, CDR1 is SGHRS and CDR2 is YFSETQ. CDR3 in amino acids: CASSLAGAGAYNEQFF. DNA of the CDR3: TGCGCCAGCAGCTTGGCCGGAGCTGGGGCTTACAATGAGCAGTTCTTC.

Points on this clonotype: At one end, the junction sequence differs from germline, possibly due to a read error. CDR3 nucleotides: TGCGGTGCTAGAGCGTCGGGGGCGCGAGGCTACACCTTC. Translation gives CGARASGARGYTF. The V gene is TRBV20-1, the J gene TRBJ1-2; tentative D call: TRBD1 (6 bases). The CDR3 runs 13 residues. Germline loops: CDR1 DFQATT, CDR2 SNEGSKA (reference sequence).